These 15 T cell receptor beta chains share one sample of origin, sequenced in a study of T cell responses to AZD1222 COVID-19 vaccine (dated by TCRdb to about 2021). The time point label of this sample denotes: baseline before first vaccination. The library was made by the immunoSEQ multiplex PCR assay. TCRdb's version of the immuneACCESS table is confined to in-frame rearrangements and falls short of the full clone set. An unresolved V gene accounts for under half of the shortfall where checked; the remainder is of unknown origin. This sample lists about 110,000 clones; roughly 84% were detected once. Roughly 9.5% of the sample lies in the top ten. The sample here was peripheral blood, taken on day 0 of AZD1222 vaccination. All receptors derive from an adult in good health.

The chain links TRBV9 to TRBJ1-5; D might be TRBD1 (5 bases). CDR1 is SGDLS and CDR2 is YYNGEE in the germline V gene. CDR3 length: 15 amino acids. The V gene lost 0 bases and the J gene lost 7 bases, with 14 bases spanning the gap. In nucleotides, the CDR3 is TGTGCCAGCAGCGTAGAGGGGCACTCGGGACAGCCCCAGCATTTT. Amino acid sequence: CASSVEGHSGQPQHF. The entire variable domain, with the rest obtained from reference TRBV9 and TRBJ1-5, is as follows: DSGVTQTPKHLITATGQRVTLRCSPRSGDLSVYWYQQSLDQGLQFLIQYYNGEERAKGNILERFSAQQFPDLHSELNLSSLELGDSALYFCASSVEGHSGQPQHFGDGTRLSIL.

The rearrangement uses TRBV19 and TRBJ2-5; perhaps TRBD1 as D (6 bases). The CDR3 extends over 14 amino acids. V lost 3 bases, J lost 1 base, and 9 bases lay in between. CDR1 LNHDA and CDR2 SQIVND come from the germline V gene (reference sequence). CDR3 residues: CASSIGQSQETQYF. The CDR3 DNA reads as TGTGCCAGTAGTATTGGACAGTCCCAAGAGACCCAGTACTTC.

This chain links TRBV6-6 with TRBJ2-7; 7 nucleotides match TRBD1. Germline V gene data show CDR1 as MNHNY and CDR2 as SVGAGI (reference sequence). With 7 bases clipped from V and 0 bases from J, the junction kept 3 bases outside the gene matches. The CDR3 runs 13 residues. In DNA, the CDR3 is TGTGCCAGCATAGGGGGCTCCTCCTACGAGCAGTACTTC. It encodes CASIGGSSYEQYF.

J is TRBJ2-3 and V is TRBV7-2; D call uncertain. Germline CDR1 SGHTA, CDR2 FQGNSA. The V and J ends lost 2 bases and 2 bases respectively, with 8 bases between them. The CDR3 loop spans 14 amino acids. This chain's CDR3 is CASSLLGPTDTQYF. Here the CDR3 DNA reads TGTGCCAGCAGCTTACTAGGGCCCACAGATACGCAGTATTTT.

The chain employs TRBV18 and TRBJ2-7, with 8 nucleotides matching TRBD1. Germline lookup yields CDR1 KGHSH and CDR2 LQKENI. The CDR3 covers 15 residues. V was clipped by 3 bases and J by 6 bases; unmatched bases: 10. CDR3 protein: CASSPASGQVSEQYF. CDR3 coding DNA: TGTGCCAGCTCACCTGCCTCGGGACAGGTCTCCGAGCAGTACTTC.

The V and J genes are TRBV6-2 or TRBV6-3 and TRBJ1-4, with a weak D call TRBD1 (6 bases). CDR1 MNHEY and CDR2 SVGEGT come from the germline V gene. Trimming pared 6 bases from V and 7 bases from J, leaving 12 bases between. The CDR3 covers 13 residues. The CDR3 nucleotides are TGTGCCAGCAGCAGGGGTTTCGGTGAAAAACTGTTTTTT. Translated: CASSRGFGEKLFF.

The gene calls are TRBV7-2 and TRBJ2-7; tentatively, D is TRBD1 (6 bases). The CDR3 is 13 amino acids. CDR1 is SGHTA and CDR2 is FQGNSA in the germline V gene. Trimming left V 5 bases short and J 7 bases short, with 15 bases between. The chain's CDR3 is CASSQEQGTEQYF. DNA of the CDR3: TGTGCCAGCAGCCAAGAACAGGGAACGGAGCAGTACTTC.

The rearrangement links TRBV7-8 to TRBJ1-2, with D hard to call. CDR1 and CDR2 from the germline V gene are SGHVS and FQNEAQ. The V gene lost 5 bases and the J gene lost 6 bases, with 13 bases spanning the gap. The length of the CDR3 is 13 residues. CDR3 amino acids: CASSQGWEDGYTF. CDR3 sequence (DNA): TGTGCCAGCAGCCAAGGTTGGGAGGATGGCTACACCTTC.

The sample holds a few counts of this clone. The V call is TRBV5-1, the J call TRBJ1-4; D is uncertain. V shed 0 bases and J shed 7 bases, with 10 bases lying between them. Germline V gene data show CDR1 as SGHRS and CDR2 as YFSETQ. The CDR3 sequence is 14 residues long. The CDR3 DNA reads TGCGCCAGCAGCTTGGGTCCGGGTCGTGAAAAACTGTTTTTT. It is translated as CASSLGPGREKLFF.

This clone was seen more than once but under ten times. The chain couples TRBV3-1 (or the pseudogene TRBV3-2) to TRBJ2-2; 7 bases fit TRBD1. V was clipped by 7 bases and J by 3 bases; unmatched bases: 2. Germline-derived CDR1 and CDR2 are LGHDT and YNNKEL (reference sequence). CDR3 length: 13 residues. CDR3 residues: CASKGAYTGELFF. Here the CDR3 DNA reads TGTGCCAGCAAGGGGGCTTACACCGGGGAGCTGTTTTTT.

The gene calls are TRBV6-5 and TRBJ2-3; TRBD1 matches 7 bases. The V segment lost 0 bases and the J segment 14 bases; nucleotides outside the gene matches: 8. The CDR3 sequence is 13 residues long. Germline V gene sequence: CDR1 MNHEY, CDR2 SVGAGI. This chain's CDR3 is CASSYSGSGGVYF. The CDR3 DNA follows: TGTGCCAGCAGTTACTCTGGGTCAGGGGGAGTGTATTTT.

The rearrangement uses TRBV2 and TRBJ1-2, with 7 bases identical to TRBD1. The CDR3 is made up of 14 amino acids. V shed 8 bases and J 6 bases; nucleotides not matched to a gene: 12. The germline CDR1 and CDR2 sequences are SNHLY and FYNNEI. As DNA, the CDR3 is TGTGCCAGCGGAGCGGACAGGAATTTTGATGGCTACACCTTC. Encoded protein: CASGADRNFDGYTF.

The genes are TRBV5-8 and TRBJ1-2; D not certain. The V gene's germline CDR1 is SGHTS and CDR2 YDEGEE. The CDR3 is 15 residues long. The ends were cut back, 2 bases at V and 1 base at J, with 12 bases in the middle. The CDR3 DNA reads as TGTGCCAGCAGCTTTGAGGGATACCTTAACTATGGCTACACCTTC. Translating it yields CASSFEGYLNYGYTF.

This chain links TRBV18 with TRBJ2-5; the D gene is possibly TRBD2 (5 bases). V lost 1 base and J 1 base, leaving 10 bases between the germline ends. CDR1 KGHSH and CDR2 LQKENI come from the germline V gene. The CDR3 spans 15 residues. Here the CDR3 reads CASSPLIATQETQYF. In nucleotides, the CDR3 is TGTGCCAGCTCACCACTTATAGCGACCCAAGAGACCCAGTACTTC.

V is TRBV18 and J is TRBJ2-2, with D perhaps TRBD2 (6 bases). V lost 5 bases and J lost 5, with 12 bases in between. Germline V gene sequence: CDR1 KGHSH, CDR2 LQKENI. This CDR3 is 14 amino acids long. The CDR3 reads CASSTTGGTGELFF. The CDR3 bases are TGTGCCAGCTCAACCACCGGGGGAACCGGGGAGCTGTTTTTT.